One sample yielded the 12 T cell receptor beta chains listed below, sequenced in a study of regulatory T cells in long-lasting Graves disease (dated by TCRdb to about 2021). The library was obtained by multiplex PCR. The reads were generated on an Illumina HiSeq 4000. TCR beta libraries were built with iRepertoire HTBI primers and Arm-PCR amplification of CDR3 regions. TCRdb cleaned the public reads at Q25 with fastp, built clones with MiXCR and kept in-frame beta chains. Entries that share a CDR3 protein sequence are merged under the most common genes and DNA. Here the sample has about 620,000 distinct CDR3 sequences; 15% to 20% occur a single time. The ten largest clones add up to approximately 18% of the sample. The sample's time point, from its label and the paper: newly diagnosed GD, antithyroid drugs for less than 3 months. For both TCR sequencing and RNA sequencing, RNA was extracted from PBMCs using TRIzol.

These sequences were also reported in another study, on T cells in Graves' hyperthyroidism and ophthalmopathy.

The starting material was peripheral blood mononuclear cells (PBMCs), obtained at new diagnosis, from a patient treated with antithyroid drugs. These receptors were taken from a woman aged 25 to 39 with Graves disease. Donor details come from another sample of the same person, matched by shared clones.

This clonotype turned up a few times. This chain joins TRBV28 and TRBJ1-1; D is undetermined. Trimming took 3 bases from V and 0 from J, leaving 14 bases between them. The CDR3 extends over 16 amino acids. Germline V gene sequence: CDR1 MDHEN, CDR2 SYDVKM. The CDR3 nucleotides are TGTGCCAGCAGTTTGCCGGCAGAATCAATGAACACTGAAGCTTTCTTT. It translates to CASSLPAESMNTEAFF.

The chain links TRBV12-3 or TRBV12-4 to TRBJ2-7; 8 bases fit TRBD2. V lost 5 bases to trimming and J lost 4 bases; unmatched junction nucleotides: 4. This CDR3 region has 13 residues. Here the CDR3 DNA reads TGTGCCAGCAGTAAAGAGCGGGGGTACGAGCAGTACTTC. Its translation: CASSKERGYEQYF.

This clonotype was counted between two and nine times. The chain has TRBV7-3 and TRBJ2-3, with 7 bases lining up with TRBD2. After removal of 2 bases from V and 2 bases from J, the junction contained 13 bases not matched to a gene. Germline lookup yields CDR1 SGHTA and CDR2 FQGTGA. The CDR3 runs 18 residues. CDR3 DNA: TGTGCCAGCAGCTTACGGCCGAGGGCGGGAGTGGTCACAGATACGCAGTATTTT. It yields the protein CASSLRPRAGVVTDTQYF.

In its sample, this clonotype was seen many times. This chain uses TRBV7-9 with TRBJ2-1; the D is unclear. CDR1 and CDR2 from the germline V gene are SEHNR and FQNEAQ (reference sequence). The CDR3 totals 16 residues. The V end lost 2 bases, the J end lost 6 bases, and 17 bases lay between the germline ends. This CDR3 reads CASSLLGPNGPNEQFF. CDR3 in DNA: TGTGCCAGCAGCTTACTGGGTCCTAATGGCCCCAATGAGCAGTTCTTC.

This clonotype has at least ten counts. V usage is TRBV2 and J usage is TRBJ2-2; D gene ambiguous. Germline assignment: CDR1 SNHLY and CDR2 FYNNEI. The CDR3 totals 15 residues. With 0 bases removed from V and 5 bases from J, the gap between germline ends came to 10 bases. The CDR3 is CASSEANLRTGELFF. The CDR3 coding sequence is TGTGCCAGCAGTGAAGCGAACCTGAGGACCGGGGAGCTGTTTTTT.

This clonotype was counted a few times. The chain couples TRBV7-2 to TRBJ2-6; D is unclear. Per the germline V gene, CDR1 is SGHTA and CDR2 is FQGNSA. Trimming left V 3 bases short and J 0 bases short, with 12 bases between. This CDR3 is built from 17 residues. The CDR3 spells CASSFQLGISGANVLTF. The DNA of the CDR3 is TGTGCCAGCAGCTTTCAATTAGGAATCTCTGGGGCCAACGTCCTGACTTTC.

This clonotype was picked up a small number of times. A junction boundary mismatches the germline segment, possibly from a read error. This rearrangement joins TRBV10-3 to TRBJ2-1, with D possibly TRBD2 on 6 matching bases. Germline V gene lookup returns CDR1 ENHRY and CDR2 SYGVKD. The CDR3 covers 17 residues. The CDR3 is CAISQGSGTRVSNERFF. CDR3 bases: TGTGCCATCTCTCAAGGATCTGGGACTCGGGTCTCCAATGAGCGGTTCTTC.

This clonotype has just a few counts. The V and J genes are TRBV3-1 and TRBJ1-5; D call uncertain. Per the germline V gene, CDR1 is LGHDT and CDR2 is YNNKEL (reference sequence). The CDR3 is made up of 17 amino acids. V gave up 4 bases and J gave up 0 bases, with 16 bases separating them. For the CDR3, the DNA is TGTGCCAGCAGCCCCTATCCCCGAGACAATAGCAATCAGCCCCAGCATTTT. Amino acids: CASSPYPRDNSNQPQHF. The full variable domain, completed using reference TRBV3-1 and TRBJ1-5, is DTAVSQTPKYLVTQMGNDKSIKCEQNLGHDTMYWYKQDSKKFLKIMFSYNNKELIINETVPNRFSPKSPDKAHLNLHINSLELGDSAVYFCASSPYPRDNSNQPQHFGDGTRLSIL.

This clonotype showed up just once. J is TRBJ1-6 and V is TRBV5-4, with TRBD1 matching 9 bases. V dropped 2 bases and J dropped 7; count of bases not matched to a gene: 4. CDR3 size: 15 residues. Looked up from germline, CDR1 is SGHNT and CDR2 is YYREEE (reference sequence). The CDR3 loop is CASSFATGGNSPLHF. The CDR3 region has the DNA TGTGCCAGCAGCTTCGCGACAGGGGGAAATTCACCCCTCCACTTT.

The V and J genes are TRBV28 and TRBJ2-6; 8 bases fit TRBD1. The germline gives CDR1 MDHEN, CDR2 SYDVKM. After removal of 5 bases from V and 3 bases from J, the junction contained 3 bases not matched to a gene. The CDR3 sequence is 15 residues long. This CDR3 is CASSLQGDGANVLTF. In DNA, the CDR3 is TGTGCCAGCAGTCTACAGGGGGATGGGGCCAACGTCCTGACTTTC.

This chain links TRBV5-1 with TRBJ1-2, with D uncertain. The ends were cut back, 2 bases at V and 2 bases at J, with 7 bases in the middle. Germline CDR1 is SGHRS and CDR2 is YFSETQ. The length of the CDR3 is 13 residues. The CDR3 protein is CASSLSTNYGYTF. CDR3 nucleotides: TGCGCCAGCAGCTTAAGCACCAACTATGGCTACACCTTC.

The rearrangement links TRBV6-1 to TRBJ2-7; D is unresolved. CDR1 is MNHNS and CDR2 is SASEGT in the germline V gene. The germline V and J ends were trimmed by 2 bases and 6 bases, with 14 bases remaining between them. The CDR3 contains 14 residues. CDR3 in amino acids: CASSEYSTPLEQYF. CDR3 bases: TGTGCCAGCAGTGAATATAGCACCCCTCTCGAGCAGTACTTC.